The source of this T cell receptor beta chain is a study of monozygotic twins with cystic fibrosis. Study findings and constraints: J usage was most co-twin-similar in 8 of 16 pairs, V in 13. No link emerged between shared CDR3 counts and age, concordance or severity. The repertoire was suggested to be naive-dominated, clonality median approximately 0.0093. Monozygotic CF twins shared more identical nucleotide clonotypes than unrelated patients.

A note on this clone: What it binds is not known.

The germline CDR1 and CDR2 sequences are SGHDT and YYEEEE. The CDR3 has 12 amino acids. Some clones are missing from TCRdb's copy, which holds only in-frame ones; the method was immunoSEQ multiplex PCR. The repertoire holds tens of thousands of clones, with around 93% as singletons. Sequencing input: blood. The clonotype originates from a girl aged 2 to 9 with cystic fibrosis. V is TRBV5-6 and J is TRBJ1-1; 10 bases are shared with TRBD1. In DNA, the CDR3 is TGTGCTAAAATCCTGGACAGGGGGAAAGCTTTCTTT. Protein sequence: CAKILDRGKAFF.